These T cell receptor beta chains were read from a single sample in a study of memory CD4+ T cells and cytomegalovirus serostatus. TCRdb keeps only in-frame clones here, not all; method: immunoSEQ multiplex PCR. The sample contains fewer than 75,000 clones, around 80% of which appear only once. Material for sequencing was memory CD4+ T cells from blood. The receptors stem from an adult in good health and CMV-seronegative. CDR3s leave out the opening cysteine and the closing phenylalanine or tryptophan. Clone size, where shown, is once, few, many, or a class for clones that have expanded.

cdr3_aa: ASSLRPGRESEAF
cdr3_length: 13
clone_size: .
v_call: TRBV27

cdr3_aa: SARSGAGYT
cdr3_length: 9
clone_size: .
v_call: TRBV20-1

cdr3_aa: ASSEGKGAGNTIY
cdr3_length: 13
clone_size: .
v_call: TRBV2

cdr3_aa: ASTYSGANVLT
cdr3_length: 11
clone_size: .
v_call: TRBV6-1

cdr3_aa: ASSLSDTPFTQNTEAF
cdr3_length: 16
clone_size: .
v_call: TRBV5-8

cdr3_aa: ASHLTSGINEQF
cdr3_length: 12
clone_size: .
v_call: TRBV7-8

cdr3_aa: ASSVRTGTANEKLF
cdr3_length: 14
clone_size: .
v_call: TRBV6-1

cdr3_aa: ASSLVLGVGSPLH
cdr3_length: 13
clone_size: .
v_call: TRBV27

cdr3_aa: ASSLAVDMNTEAF
cdr3_length: 13
clone_size: .
v_call: TRBV5-1

cdr3_aa: ASSHPAGGLRELF
cdr3_length: 13
clone_size: .
v_call: TRBV5-1

cdr3_aa: ASSMGYGYT
cdr3_length: 9
clone_size: .
v_call: TRBV19

cdr3_aa: ASSPSRTGYNEQF
cdr3_length: 13
clone_size: .
v_call: TRBV18

cdr3_aa: ASSLTGGGNTIY
cdr3_length: 12
clone_size: .
v_call: TRBV7-9

cdr3_aa: SVLRQGVNEQY
cdr3_length: 11
clone_size: .
v_call: TRBV29-1

cdr3_aa: ASSRTNGNTEAF
cdr3_length: 12
clone_size: .
v_call: TRBV18

cdr3_aa: ASRTGRNEQF
cdr3_length: 10
clone_size: .
v_call: TRBV28

cdr3_aa: ASSPRLDTAGGYT
cdr3_length: 13
clone_size: .
v_call: TRBV5-1

cdr3_aa: ASSPDGGIKAF
cdr3_length: 11
clone_size: .
v_call: TRBV18

cdr3_aa: ASRPGGGNEQF
cdr3_length: 11
clone_size: .
v_call: TRBV19

cdr3_aa: ASRQDGSTDTQY
cdr3_length: 12
clone_size: .
v_call: TRBV6-5

cdr3_aa: ASSSLPYEQY
cdr3_length: 10
clone_size: .
v_call: TRBV6-1

cdr3_aa: ASSARGDSHNTEAF
cdr3_length: 14
clone_size: .
v_call: TRBV9

cdr3_aa: ASSSTPRGTATDTQY
cdr3_length: 15
clone_size: .
v_call: TRBV5-1

cdr3_aa: ASSDRGARSNQPQH
cdr3_length: 14
clone_size: .
v_call: TRBV10-1

cdr3_aa: ASSAGQGVLNTGELF
cdr3_length: 15
clone_size: few
v_call: TRBV5-1

cdr3_aa: ASSPGVTWGNSPLH
cdr3_length: 14
clone_size: .
v_call: TRBV9

cdr3_aa: ASDTGTGVHEQY
cdr3_length: 12
clone_size: few
v_call: TRBV10-2

cdr3_aa: ASSVVWGQNNEQF
cdr3_length: 13
clone_size: .
v_call: TRBV9

cdr3_aa: AWSPGLANTGELF
cdr3_length: 13
clone_size: .
v_call: TRBV30

cdr3_aa: ASSFQNQPQH
cdr3_length: 10
clone_size: .
v_call: TRBV5-6

cdr3_aa: ASSLGDSYTGELF
cdr3_length: 13
clone_size: .
v_call: TRBV11-3

cdr3_aa: ASSDIAGSGTQY
cdr3_length: 12
clone_size: .
v_call: TRBV5-1

cdr3_aa: ASRLASGGSGEAF
cdr3_length: 13
clone_size: few
v_call: TRBV12-2

cdr3_aa: ASSLEAFYNEQF
cdr3_length: 12
clone_size: .
v_call: TRBV5-1

cdr3_aa: ASSLVSNYEQY
cdr3_length: 11
clone_size: once
v_call: TRBV7-2

cdr3_aa: ASSPGLATDTQY
cdr3_length: 12
clone_size: few
v_call: TRBV5-1

cdr3_aa: ASSPSPHTYEQY
cdr3_length: 12
clone_size: .
v_call: TRBV7-2

cdr3_aa: ASSRGQSNQPQH
cdr3_length: 12
clone_size: few
v_call: TRBV25-1

cdr3_aa: ASSLASTDTQY
cdr3_length: 11
clone_size: .
v_call: TRBV9

cdr3_aa: ASSPPRGTNEKLF
cdr3_length: 13
clone_size: .
v_call: TRBV4-2

cdr3_aa: SGRWSHTEAF
cdr3_length: 10
clone_size: .
v_call: TRBV29-1

cdr3_aa: ASSPQTQNTEAF
cdr3_length: 12
clone_size: .
v_call: TRBV18

cdr3_aa: ASAGQGKGTQY
cdr3_length: 11
clone_size: .
v_call: TRBV19

cdr3_aa: SVNTGPEAF
cdr3_length: 9
clone_size: few
v_call: TRBV29-1

cdr3_aa: ASSGGTGGGQPQH
cdr3_length: 13
clone_size: .
v_call: TRBV7-2

cdr3_aa: ASGLISNQPQH
cdr3_length: 11
clone_size: .
v_call: TRBV12-5

cdr3_aa: ASSPDREILTEKLF
cdr3_length: 14
clone_size: .
v_call: TRBV9

cdr3_aa: ASRSGRDNEQF
cdr3_length: 11
clone_size: once
v_call: TRBV7-2

cdr3_aa: ASSVGQAGETQY
cdr3_length: 12
clone_size: .
v_call: TRBV9

cdr3_aa: ASSTPGLGYGYT
cdr3_length: 12
clone_size: .
v_call: TRBV19

cdr3_aa: ASSYGTSVDEQF
cdr3_length: 12
clone_size: .
v_call: TRBV6-5

cdr3_aa: AWSKPNTEAF
cdr3_length: 10
clone_size: few
v_call: TRBV30

cdr3_aa: ASSVGAFSSDTQY
cdr3_length: 13
clone_size: .
v_call: TRBV6-1

cdr3_aa: ASSPRTAINYEQY
cdr3_length: 13
clone_size: .
v_call: TRBV7-9

cdr3_aa: ASGAGPGEKLF
cdr3_length: 11
clone_size: .
v_call: TRBV28

cdr3_aa: ASSLAPSGAREKLF
cdr3_length: 14
clone_size: few
v_call: TRBV5-1

cdr3_aa: ASSRELSQNYGYT
cdr3_length: 13
clone_size: .
v_call: TRBV6-5

cdr3_aa: ASQRDGSYNEQF
cdr3_length: 12
clone_size: .
v_call: TRBV5-1